The 17 T cell receptor beta chains reported below all come from one sample, sequenced in a study of early T cells in non-severe SARS-CoV-2 infection. TCRdb independently ran MiXCR on the 5' RACE reads; one entry per CDR3 protein. Of 45,000 or so distinct CDR3 sequences in the sample, roughly 4.2% were seen once. The sequenced sample consisted of whole blood. These receptor sequences come from an adult who was a healthcare worker with PCR-confirmed SARS-CoV-2 infection or an uninfected control (not recorded which).

This clonotype was recorded many times. V usage is TRBV20-1 and J usage is TRBJ2-3; D uncertain. V was cut by 0 bases and J by 6 bases, with 16 bases left in between. Germline V CDR1 and CDR2: DFQATT, SNEGSKA (reference sequence). The CDR3 covers 15 residues. The CDR3 sequence is CSARDGQVRTDTQYF. CDR3 nucleotides: TGCAGTGCTAGAGATGGGCAGGTGAGGACGGATACGCAGTATTTT.

This clonotype was found many times. The V call is TRBV11-2, the J call TRBJ2-7; 7 positions match TRBD1. The length of the CDR3 is 17 residues. Germline V gives CDR1 SGHAT, CDR2 FQNNGV. Unmatched junction bases numbered 10, after V lost 1 base and J lost 1 base. The CDR3 DNA follows: TGTGCCAGCAGCTTAGCTTTGGTACAGGGGATTTCCTACGAGCAGTACTTC. This gives the protein CASSLALVQGISYEQYF.

This clonotype was detected ten times or more. V gene TRBV20-1 combines with J gene TRBJ1-5; 10 nucleotides match TRBD1. The CDR3 has 16 amino acids. After removal of 6 bases from V and 1 base from J, the junction contained 9 bases not matched to a gene. CDR1 and CDR2 (germline): DFQATT, SNEGSKA (reference sequence). The CDR3 loop is CSATGTGVTSNQPQHF. As DNA, the CDR3 is TGCAGTGCAACCGGGACAGGGGTTACGAGCAATCAGCCCCAGCATTTT.

This clonotype was counted many times. The chain couples TRBV11-2 to TRBJ2-1; D uncertain. This CDR3 contains 13 residues. V was trimmed by 2 bases and J by 7 bases, leaving 9 bases between them. The V gene's germline CDR1 is SGHAT and CDR2 FQNNGV. The CDR3 sequence: CASSLNFLNEQFF. The CDR3, as DNA: TGTGCCAGCAGCTTAAATTTCCTTAATGAGCAGTTCTTC.

This clonotype has a count of ten or more. The chain combines TRBV7-3 with TRBJ2-1; D may be TRBD2 (6 bases). Germline loops: CDR1 SGHTA, CDR2 FQGTGA. The V gene lost 5 bases and the J gene lost 4 bases, with 9 bases spanning the gap. The CDR3 spans 13 residues. CDR3 residues: CASSRELYNEQFF. The CDR3 DNA reads as TGTGCCAGCAGCCGGGAGTTATACAATGAGCAGTTCTTC.

There are many counts of this clonotype. J is TRBJ2-7 and V is TRBV10-3; 7 bases line up with TRBD2. Germline V lookup: CDR1 ENHRY, CDR2 SYGVKD. V was clipped by 1 base and J by 2 bases; unmatched bases: 5. This CDR3 region has 15 residues. CDR3 DNA: TGTGCCATCAGTGAGTGGGGGGAGGGTGCCTACGAGCAGTACTTC. Protein: CAISEWGEGAYEQYF.

This clonotype was counted many times. This chain connects TRBV11-2 to TRBJ2-1; D unclear. Germline V gives CDR1 SGHAT, CDR2 FQNNGV. There are 13 residues in the CDR3. V was trimmed by 5 bases and J by 8 bases, leaving 13 bases between them. CDR3 residues: CASSKISRHEQFF. The CDR3 DNA is TGTGCCAGCAGCAAAATATCCCGGCATGAGCAGTTCTTC.

The CDR3 DNA sequence: TGTGCCAGCGACGAAGGGACCGGGGAGCTGTTTTTT. Translation gives CASDEGTGELFF. The chain joins TRBV6-1 to TRBJ2-2; D not resolved. The CDR3 length is 12 residues. Germline-derived CDR1 and CDR2 are MNHNS and SASEGT. V was pared by 8 bases and J by 5 bases, with 9 bases between.

This clonotype was found many times. This rearrangement joins TRBV5-5 to TRBJ1-4, with D tentatively TRBD1 (5 bases). The germline gives CDR1 SGHKS, CDR2 YYEKEE (reference sequence). The CDR3 runs to 15 residues. V was trimmed by 0 bases and J by 5 bases, leaving 11 bases between them. The CDR3 nucleotides read TGTGCCAGCAGCTTGGATCCGGGGCCCAATGAAAAACTGTTTTTT. Its protein product is CASSLDPGPNEKLFF.

This clonotype was picked up many times. The rearrangement links TRBV7-9 to TRBJ1-3, with D hard to call. The germline V and J ends were trimmed by 2 bases and 0 bases, with 11 bases remaining between them. CDR1 and CDR2 (germline): SEHNR, FQNEAQ (reference sequence). The CDR3 covers 16 residues. The CDR3 bases are TGTGCCAGCAGCTTACGCGACACCCGCTCTGGAAACACCATATATTTT. This codes for CASSLRDTRSGNTIYF.

This clonotype was observed at least ten times. The rearrangement uses TRBV6-5 and TRBJ2-7, with D tentatively TRBD1 (6 bases). The germline CDR1 and CDR2 sequences are MNHEY and SVGAGI. The CDR3 contains 14 residues. V lost 6 bases and J lost 6, with 18 bases in between. The DNA for the CDR3 is TGTGCCAGCAGATTCCGGGACCCAGGGGTCGAGCAGTACTTC. This translates into CASRFRDPGVEQYF.

This clonotype appeared many times. V is TRBV3-1 and J is TRBJ1-5; D is possibly TRBD1 (5 bases). V dropped 1 base and J dropped 2 bases, with 9 bases sitting between them. The CDR3 has 15 residues. Germline CDR1 is LGHDT and CDR2 is YNNKEL (reference sequence). The CDR3 DNA sequence: TGTGCCAGCAGCCAAGGGGGGGTGGGCAATCAGCCCCAGCATTTT. This sequence encodes CASSQGGVGNQPQHF.

This clonotype was recorded at least ten times. The chain is built from TRBV19 and TRBJ2-7; 12 bases are shared with TRBD1. The CDR3 sequence is 15 residues long. With V trimmed by 3 bases and J by 4 bases, 4 bases remained unmatched. Germline values: CDR1 LNHDA, CDR2 SQIVND (reference sequence). Here the CDR3 DNA reads TGTGCCAGTAGTATGGGGACAGGGGGCATGTACGAGCAGTACTTC. It specifies CASSMGTGGMYEQYF.

This clonotype came up many times. The chain has TRBV18 and TRBJ2-7; D unresolved. Deletions cut 4 bases from V and 4 bases from J, with 20 bases between. The CDR3 loop spans 16 amino acids. Per the germline V gene, CDR1 is KGHSH and CDR2 is LQKENI. CDR3 nucleotides: TGTGCCAGCTCACGCACCTTGGCAGACGTATGGTACGAGCAGTACTTC. This codes for CASSRTLADVWYEQYF. Filled out from reference TRBV18 and TRBJ2-7, the complete variable domain reads NAGVMQNPRHLVRRRGQEARLRCSPMKGHSHVYWYRQLPEEGLKFMVYLQKENIIDESGMPKERFSAEFPKEGPSILRIQQVVRGDSAAYFCASSRTLADVWYEQYFGPGTRLTVT.

In its sample, this clonotype was seen many times. CDR3 DNA sequence: TGTGCCAGCAGTGAACCCCCAGGGGGGTACACTGAAGCTTTCTTT. It encodes CASSEPPGGYTEAFF. The chain joins TRBV6-1 to TRBJ1-1; 7 bases are a match to TRBD1. The V gene end was trimmed by 2 bases and the J gene end by 3 bases; junction bases not matched to a gene: 6. The CDR3 totals 15 residues. Per germline, CDR1 MNHNS and CDR2 SASEGT.

This clonotype was counted many times. The chain is built from TRBV20-1 and TRBJ2-3; TRBD2 matches 15 bases. Germline V gene sequence: CDR1 DFQATT, CDR2 SNEGSKA (reference sequence). The CDR3 contains 18 residues. V trimming: 6 bases; J trimming: 2 bases; junction bases outside the gene matches: 12. The CDR3 DNA sequence: TGCAGTGCGCAGAGGGGACTAGCGGGGGGCCTTACCACAGATACGCAGTATTTT. Its translation is CSAQRGLAGGLTTDTQYF.

This clonotype has only a few counts. This CDR3 is CASSDGGAVTYNSPLHF. In DNA form, the CDR3 reads TGTGCCAGCAGTGACGGGGGAGCGGTGACCTATAATTCACCCCTCCACTTT. This rearrangement joins TRBV6-1 to TRBJ1-6; TRBD1 is a possible D gene (5 bases). Germline loops: CDR1 MNHNS, CDR2 SASEGT. CDR3 size: 17 residues. The ends were cut back, 3 bases at V and 2 bases at J, with 14 bases in the middle.